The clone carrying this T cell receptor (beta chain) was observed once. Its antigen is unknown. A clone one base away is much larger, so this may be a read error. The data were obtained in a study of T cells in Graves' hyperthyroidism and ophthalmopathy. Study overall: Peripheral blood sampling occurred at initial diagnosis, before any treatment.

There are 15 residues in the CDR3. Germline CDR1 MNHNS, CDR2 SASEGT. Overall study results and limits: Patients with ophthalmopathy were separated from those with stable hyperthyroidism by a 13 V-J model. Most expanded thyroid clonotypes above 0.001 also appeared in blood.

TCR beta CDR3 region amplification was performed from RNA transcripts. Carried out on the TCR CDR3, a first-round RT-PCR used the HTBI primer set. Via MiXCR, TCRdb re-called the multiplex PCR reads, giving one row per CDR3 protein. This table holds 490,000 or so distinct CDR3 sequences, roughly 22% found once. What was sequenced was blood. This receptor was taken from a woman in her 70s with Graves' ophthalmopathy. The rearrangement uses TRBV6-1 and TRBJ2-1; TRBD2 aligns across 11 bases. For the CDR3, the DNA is TGTGCCAACAGTGAACTAGCGGGAGCGCACAATGAGCAGTTCTTC. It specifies CANSELAGAHNEQFF.